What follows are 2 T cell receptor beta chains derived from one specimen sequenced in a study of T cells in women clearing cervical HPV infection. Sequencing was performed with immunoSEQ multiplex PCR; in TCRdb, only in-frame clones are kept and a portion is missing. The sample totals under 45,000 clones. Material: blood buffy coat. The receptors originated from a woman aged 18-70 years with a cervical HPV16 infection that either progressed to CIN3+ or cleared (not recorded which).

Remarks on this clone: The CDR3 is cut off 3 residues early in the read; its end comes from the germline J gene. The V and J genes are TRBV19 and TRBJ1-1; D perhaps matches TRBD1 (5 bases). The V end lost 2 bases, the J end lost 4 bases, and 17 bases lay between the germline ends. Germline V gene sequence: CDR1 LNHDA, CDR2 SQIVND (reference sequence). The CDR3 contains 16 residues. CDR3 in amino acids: CASSIRGPSMGTEAFF. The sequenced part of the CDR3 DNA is TGTGCCAGTAGTATAAGGGGCCCTAGTATGGGCACTGAA.

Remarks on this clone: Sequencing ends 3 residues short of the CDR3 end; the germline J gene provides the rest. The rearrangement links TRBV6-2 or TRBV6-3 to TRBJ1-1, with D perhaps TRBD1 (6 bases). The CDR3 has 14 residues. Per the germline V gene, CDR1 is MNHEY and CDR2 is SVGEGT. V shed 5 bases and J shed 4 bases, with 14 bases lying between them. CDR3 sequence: CASSPNRVGTEAFF. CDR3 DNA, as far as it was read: TGTGCCAGCAGTCCGAACAGGGTCGGCACTGAA.